Listed here are 25 T cell receptor beta chains from one sample, sequenced in a study of cytomegalovirus exposure and HLA in healthy donors. 60 Vbeta and 13 Jbeta primers were used in PCR. Libraries were prepared by immunoSEQ multiplex PCR; TCRdb keeps only in-frame clonotypes and omits some of them. The sample includes roughly 140,000 clones, about 82% of them seen just once. The sequencing input was PBMCs. The receptor source for this set is a male donor in good health and CMV-seronegative.

A word on this clone: The identical CDR3 is also encoded by other nucleotide sequences in the sample. The CDR3 here is CASSLTGGNSPLHF. CDR3 nucleotide sequence: TGCGCCAGCAGCCTGACAGGGGGAAATTCACCCCTCCACTTT. This chain uses TRBV5-1 with TRBJ1-6, with TRBD1 matching over 9 bases. This CDR3 contains 14 residues. CDR1 is SGHRS, CDR2 YFSETQ, per germline. The junction had 3 bases not matched to a gene; V was cut back by 4 bases and J by 7 bases.

The V and J genes are TRBV19 and TRBJ1-6; TRBD1 agrees at 8 bases. In germline, CDR1 is LNHDA, CDR2 SQIVND (reference sequence). The CDR3 consists of 18 residues. V dropped 4 bases and J dropped 6; count of bases not matched to a gene: 14. CDR3 sequence (DNA): TGTGCCAGTAGTACTCTCCGGACAGGGCAAACGCGTAATTCACCCCTCCACTTT. Protein product: CASSTLRTGQTRNSPLHF.

This chain connects TRBV28 to TRBJ1-1; 8 bases fit TRBD1. The CDR3 totals 15 residues. The trim removed 5 bases at V and 1 base at J, leaving 6 bases unmatched. The germline CDR1 and CDR2 sequences are MDHEN and SYDVKM. CDR3 in DNA: TGTGCCAGCAGTCTGGCAGGGGGCGGGAACACTGAAGCTTTCTTT. It encodes CASSLAGGGNTEAFF.

V gene TRBV7-9 combines with J gene TRBJ1-3, with D unresolved. The CDR3 covers 13 residues. The ends were cut back, 6 bases at V and 4 bases at J, with 10 bases in the middle. Germline loops: CDR1 SEHNR, CDR2 FQNEAQ (reference sequence). The CDR3 DNA follows: TGTGCCAGCAGTCGAGGGAACGGAAACACCATATATTTT. It encodes CASSRGNGNTIYF.

The rearrangement joins TRBV28 to TRBJ1-5; 9 bases are shared with TRBD1. The CDR3 has 15 residues. V lost 6 bases to trimming and J lost 6 bases; unmatched junction nucleotides: 9. CDR1 and CDR2 (germline): MDHEN, SYDVKM. CDR3 sequence reads: CASSDEQGARQPQHF. CDR3 sequence (DNA): TGTGCCAGCAGCGACGAACAGGGGGCACGTCAGCCCCAGCATTTT.

V and J are TRBV7-2 and TRBJ2-1; 8 nucleotides line up with TRBD2. In germline, CDR1 is SGHTA, CDR2 FQGNSA. V trimming: 5 bases; J trimming: 4 bases; junction bases outside the gene matches: 10. The CDR3 runs 16 residues. The chain's CDR3 is CASSGAGVGGYNEQFF. The CDR3 coding sequence is TGTGCCAGCAGCGGAGCGGGAGTGGGGGGGTACAATGAGCAGTTCTTC.

The chain joins TRBV7-9 to TRBJ2-3, with a possible D match to TRBD1 (5 bases). Trimming took off 4 bases at V and 3 bases at J, with 8 bases between the two ends. The CDR3 has 13 amino acids. CDR1 SEHNR and CDR2 FQNEAQ come from the germline V gene (reference sequence). CDR3 DNA sequence: TGTGCCAGCAGCTCGACAGTAACAGATACGCAGTATTTT. Its translation: CASSSTVTDTQYF.

The V gene is TRBV6-4, the J gene TRBJ2-7; 9 nucleotides match TRBD2. V lost 5 bases, J lost 3 bases, and 11 bases stayed unmatched. The germline gives CDR1 MRHNA, CDR2 SNTAGT. CDR3 size: 16 residues. CDR3 protein: CASSPQGGSGSYEQYF. CDR3 sequence (DNA): TGTGCCAGCAGTCCTCAGGGGGGTAGCGGGAGCTACGAGCAGTACTTC.

V and J are TRBV5-1 and TRBJ2-2, with TRBD2 identical over 8 bases. The trim removed 7 bases at V and 7 bases at J, leaving 12 bases unmatched. The CDR3 sequence is 15 residues long. Germline V CDR1 and CDR2: SGHRS, YFSETQ. CDR3 region: CASALLSGADGELFF. DNA for the CDR3: TGCGCCAGCGCACTCCTTAGCGGGGCGGACGGGGAGCTGTTTTTT.

The gene calls are TRBV9 and TRBJ2-2, with D perhaps matching TRBD2 (7 bases). In germline, CDR1 is SGDLS, CDR2 YYNGEE. V gave up 5 bases and J gave up 5 bases, with 10 bases separating them. The CDR3 extends over 13 amino acids. CDR3 nucleotide sequence: TGTGCCAGCAGTAGGGGGGGGACCGGGGAGCTGTTTTTT. Translating gives CASSRGGTGELFF.

This chain uses TRBV5-1 with TRBJ2-2; TRBD1 matches at 10 bases. V lost 0 bases and J lost 0; bases outside the gene matches: 2. Germline lookup yields CDR1 SGHRS and CDR2 YFSETQ. There are 17 residues in the CDR3. The CDR3: CASSLGTGGTNTGELFF. The DNA of the CDR3 is TGCGCCAGCAGCTTGGGGACAGGGGGGACGAACACCGGGGAGCTGTTTTTT.

This clone was recorded once. The gene calls are TRBV6-6 and TRBJ2-4; the D gene is possibly TRBD1 (7 bases). The germline gives CDR1 MNHNY, CDR2 SVGAGI (reference sequence). Trimming left V 6 bases short and J 1 base short, with 16 bases between. The CDR3 has 16 residues. This CDR3 is CASSDPRGAAKNIQYF. In DNA, the CDR3 is TGTGCCAGCAGCGATCCCAGGGGGGCGGCCAAAAACATTCAGTACTTC.

This sequence joins TRBV7-9 and TRBJ2-2, with D possibly being TRBD1 (6 bases). Per the germline V gene, CDR1 is SEHNR and CDR2 is FQNEAQ (reference sequence). This CDR3 comprises 15 residues. V shed 3 bases and J shed 1 base, with 9 bases lying between them. In DNA, the CDR3 is TGTGCCAGCAGCTTTCAAGGGGGGAACACCGGGGAGCTGTTTTTT. It codes for CASSFQGGNTGELFF.

V is TRBV6-1 and J is TRBJ2-3; possible D gene TRBD1, 8 bases. Per germline, CDR1 MNHNS and CDR2 SASEGT. The CDR3 has 15 residues. V was clipped by 7 bases and J by 2 bases, with 16 bases between them. CDR3 protein: CASTNRGGITDTQYF. The CDR3 coding sequence is TGTGCCAGCACAAACAGGGGGGGAATCACAGATACGCAGTATTTT.

The genes are TRBV5-6 and TRBJ2-2; 8 bases fit TRBD1. Per the germline V gene, CDR1 is SGHDT and CDR2 is YYEEEE. This CDR3 is 17 amino acids long. Trimming took 3 bases from V and 4 from J; bases not matched to a gene: 11. The CDR3 bases are TGTGCCAGCAGCTCCTATAGGACAGGGATTAGCACCGGGGAGCTGTTTTTT. Its translation is CASSSYRTGISTGELFF. Full variable domain (missing parts from reference TRBV5-6 and TRBJ2-2): DAGVTQSPTHLIKTRGQQVTLRCSPKSGHDTVSWYQQALGQGPQFIFQYYEEEERQRGNFPDRFSGHQFPNYSSELNVNALLLGDSALYLCASSSYRTGISTGELFFGEGSRLTVL.

This rearrangement joins TRBV19 to TRBJ1-2; no firm D call. V was clipped by 2 bases and J by 4 bases, with 14 bases between them. CDR3 length: 15 residues. Germline-derived CDR1 and CDR2 are LNHDA and SQIVND (reference sequence). The CDR3 region is CASSISWEGLYGYTF. As DNA, the CDR3 is TGTGCCAGTAGTATAAGTTGGGAAGGACTCTATGGCTACACCTTC. Supplemented by reference TRBV19 and TRBJ1-2, the full variable domain reads DGGITQSPKYLFRKEGQNVTLSCEQNLNHDAMYWYRQDPGQGLRLIYYSQIVNDFQKGDIAEGYSVSREKKESFPLTVTSAQKNPTAFYLCASSISWEGLYGYTFGSGTRLTVV.

The V gene is TRBV5-6, the J gene TRBJ1-1; D is uncertain. Germline V lookup: CDR1 SGHDT, CDR2 YYEEEE. The CDR3 runs to 14 residues. V lost 4 bases, J lost 6 bases, and 16 bases lay in between. CDR3 sequence: CASSRVDVLAEAFF. CDR3 in DNA: TGTGCCAGCAGCCGGGTCGACGTTTTGGCTGAAGCTTTCTTT. The full variable domain, its missing parts supplied by reference TRBV5-6 and TRBJ1-1, is DAGVTQSPTHLIKTRGQQVTLRCSPKSGHDTVSWYQQALGQGPQFIFQYYEEEERQRGNFPDRFSGHQFPNYSSELNVNALLLGDSALYLCASSRVDVLAEAFFGQGTRLTVV.

This clone was observed once. The rearrangement joins TRBV6-5 to TRBJ1-2; 8 nucleotides agree with TRBD1. CDR1 MNHEY and CDR2 SVGAGI come from the germline V gene. Trimming removed 5 bases from V and 8 bases from J; junction bases left unmatched: 13. CDR3 length: 15 residues. CDR3: CASSRAPRTGRGYTF. The DNA for the CDR3 is TGTGCCAGCAGTCGCGCACCCAGGACAGGGAGAGGCTACACCTTC.

The chain is built from TRBV7-3 and TRBJ2-7; 12 nucleotides align to TRBD1. J was trimmed by 6 bases and V by 0 bases; bases with no gene match: 3. Germline-derived CDR1 and CDR2 are SGHTA and FQGTGA. The CDR3 is 15 residues long. The CDR3 region has the DNA TGTGCCAGCAGCTTAACCGGGACAGGGGGCTCCGAGCAGTACTTC. Its translation is CASSLTGTGGSEQYF. Looking up the rest from reference TRBV7-3 and TRBJ2-7 gives the full variable domain: GAGVSQTPSNKVTEKGKYVELRCDPISGHTALYWYRQSLGQGPEFLIYFQGTGAADDSGLPNDRFFAVRPEGSVSTLKIQRTERGDSAVYLCASSLTGTGGSEQYFGPGTRLTVT.

This clone was seen a handful of times. The chain is built from TRBV5-1 and TRBJ2-1; TRBD1 is a possible D gene (5 bases). The germline CDR1 and CDR2 sequences are SGHRS and YFSETQ. CDR3 length: 13 residues. V shed 0 bases and J shed 7 bases, with 8 bases lying between them. CDR3 amino acids: CASSLDRNNEQFF. As DNA, the CDR3 is TGCGCCAGCAGCTTGGACAGGAATAATGAGCAGTTCTTC.

The chain recombines TRBV4-1 with TRBJ2-4, with TRBD2 matching 9 bases. The CDR3 spans 16 residues. Germline V CDR1 and CDR2: MGHRA, YSYEKL. Losses at the gene ends were 5 bases for V and 10 bases for J; bases not matched to a gene: 15. CDR3 coding DNA: TGCGCCAGCAGCAACACGCCGGTTAGCGGGAGAGTTATTCAGTACTTC. Translation gives CASSNTPVSGRVIQYF.

J is TRBJ2-7 and V is TRBV19, with D hard to call. The CDR3 consists of 18 residues. CDR1 and CDR2 (germline): LNHDA, SQIVND (reference sequence). The germline V and J ends were trimmed by 5 bases and 0 bases, with 23 bases remaining between them. The CDR3 DNA sequence: TGTGCCAGTAGTGGTCCGGTCGCAGAGCGCCGCAGCTCCTACGAGCAGTACTTC. It codes for CASSGPVAERRSSYEQYF.

This clone has just a few counts. V and J are TRBV7-2 and TRBJ2-3; 10 bases line up with TRBD2. This CDR3 is built from 18 residues. Germline lookup yields CDR1 SGHTA and CDR2 FQGNSA. The V segment lost 5 bases and the J segment 0 bases; nucleotides outside the gene matches: 11. CDR3 region: CASSRELAGGPSTDTQYF. The CDR3, as DNA: TGTGCCAGCAGCCGCGAGTTAGCGGGGGGCCCGAGCACAGATACGCAGTATTTT.

The J gene is TRBJ2-1, the V gene TRBV7-2; 14 bases agree with TRBD2. The germline gives CDR1 SGHTA, CDR2 FQGNSA. The length of the CDR3 is 16 residues. The V and J ends lost 5 bases and 10 bases, in that order; junction bases with no gene match: 10. The CDR3 region has the DNA TGTGCCAGCAGCGCTCCGGGACTAGCGGGAGTTGGGGAGCAGTTCTTC. Translation: CASSAPGLAGVGEQFF.

This clone was picked up a small number of times. The CDR3 loop is CASSSQGLRETQYF. The CDR3 coding sequence is TGCGCCAGCAGCTCGCAGGGGTTAAGGGAGACCCAGTACTTC. The chain employs TRBV5-1 and TRBJ2-5, with TRBD1 as a possible D gene (6 bases). Per germline, CDR1 SGHRS and CDR2 YFSETQ. Deletions cut 3 bases from V and 5 bases from J, with 14 bases between. The CDR3 runs to 14 residues.